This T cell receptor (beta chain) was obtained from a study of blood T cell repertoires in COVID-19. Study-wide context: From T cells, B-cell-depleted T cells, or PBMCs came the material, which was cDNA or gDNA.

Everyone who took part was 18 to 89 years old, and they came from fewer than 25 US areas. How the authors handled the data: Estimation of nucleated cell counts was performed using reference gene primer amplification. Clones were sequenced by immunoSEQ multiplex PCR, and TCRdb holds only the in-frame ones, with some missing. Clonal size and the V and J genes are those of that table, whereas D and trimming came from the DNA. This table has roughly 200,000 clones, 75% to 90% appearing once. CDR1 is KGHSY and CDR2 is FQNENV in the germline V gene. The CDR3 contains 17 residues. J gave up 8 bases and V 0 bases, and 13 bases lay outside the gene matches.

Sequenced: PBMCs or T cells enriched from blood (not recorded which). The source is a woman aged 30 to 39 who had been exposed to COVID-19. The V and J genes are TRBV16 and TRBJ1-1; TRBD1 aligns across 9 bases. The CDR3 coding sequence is TGTGCCAGCAGCCAATCTTTGGGACAGGGCCCATTTTCGGAAGCTTTCTTT. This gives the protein CASSQSLGQGPFSEAFF. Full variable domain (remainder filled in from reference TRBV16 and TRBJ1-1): GEEVAQTPKHLVRGEGQKAKLYCAPIKGHSYVFWYQQVLKNEFKFLISFQNENVFDETGMPKERFSAKCLPNSPCSLEIQATKLEDSAVYFCASSQSLGQGPFSEAFFGQGTRLTVV.